The 27 T cell receptor beta chains given below trace back to one sample, sequenced in a study of cytomegalovirus exposure and HLA in healthy donors. The PCR used 60 Vbeta and 13 Jbeta primers. Assay: immunoSEQ multiplex PCR; the TCRdb copy retains only in-frame clones and omits some. The sample holds around 50,000 clones, roughly 75% seen once. Sample: PBMCs. The receptors here all came from a man aged 25 to 45 in good health and CMV-seropositive.

This chain joins TRBV10-1 and TRBJ2-5; 9 nucleotides match TRBD1. With 10 bases clipped from V and 5 bases from J, the junction kept 14 bases outside the gene matches. There are 15 residues in the CDR3. The germline V gene has CDR1 WNHNN and CDR2 SYGVQD (reference sequence). This CDR3 reads CAKRRGQGERETQYF. The DNA of the CDR3 is TGCGCCAAACGCCGGGGACAGGGTGAGAGGGAGACCCAGTACTTC.

This clone has more than one count but fewer than ten. The chain employs TRBV4-1 and TRBJ2-6; the match to TRBD2 covers 11 bases. Trimming cost V 1 base and J 0 bases; bases outside gene matches: 8. The germline V gene has CDR1 MGHRA and CDR2 YSYEKL. The CDR3 length is 20 residues. The CDR3 loop is CASSQGETSGDVSGANVLTF. In DNA form, the CDR3 reads TGCGCCAGCAGCCAAGGGGAGACTAGCGGGGACGTCTCTGGGGCCAACGTCCTGACTTTC.

This clone was seen a few times. V gene TRBV29-1 combines with J gene TRBJ2-4; D perhaps matches TRBD1 (5 bases). The CDR3 runs 14 residues. The V end lost 5 bases, the J end lost 1 base, and 12 bases lay between the germline ends. Germline values: CDR1 SQVTM, CDR2 ANQGSEA. CDR3 DNA sequence: TGCAGCGTTCACAGTTCAGGGGCCAAAAACATTCAGTACTTC. Encoded protein: CSVHSSGAKNIQYF.

The gene calls are TRBV5-6 and TRBJ1-2, with D maybe TRBD1 (5 bases). This CDR3 has 12 residues. The ends were cut back, 5 bases at V and 6 bases at J, with 11 bases in the middle. In germline, CDR1 is SGHDT, CDR2 YYEEEE. The CDR3 region has the DNA TGTGCCAGCAGGCCGGGGGGGGATGGCTACACCTTC. Residues: CASRPGGDGYTF.

The gene calls are TRBV5-6 and TRBJ2-5, with 7 nucleotides matching TRBD1. Near its end, the DNA agrees better with TRBJ2-7, so the J call may be wrong. The CDR3 has 15 amino acids. CDR1 SGHDT and CDR2 YYEEEE come from the germline V gene. The CDR3 spells CASSLEVTGFNEQYF. The DNA for the CDR3 is TGTGCCAGCAGCTTGGAAGTGACAGGGTTCAACGAGCAGTACTTC.

The chain has TRBV9 and TRBJ1-2; D unresolved. CDR1 SGDLS and CDR2 YYNGEE come from the germline V gene. This CDR3 has 13 amino acids. V lost 4 bases, J lost 4 bases, and 11 bases lay in between. The CDR3 bases are TGTGCCAGCAGCAATCCGCGAATCTATGGCTACACCTTC. Translating gives CASSNPRIYGYTF. Drawing the rest from reference TRBV9 and TRBJ1-2, the complete variable domain is DSGVTQTPKHLITATGQRVTLRCSPRSGDLSVYWYQQSLDQGLQFLIQYYNGEERAKGNILERFSAQQFPDLHSELNLSSLELGDSALYFCASSNPRIYGYTFGSGTRLTVV.

The V gene is TRBV15, the J gene TRBJ2-5; 7 nucleotides line up with TRBD1. V shed 1 base, J shed 0 bases, and the junction held 8 bases outside the gene matches. Per the germline V gene, CDR1 is LNHNV and CDR2 is YYDKDF (reference sequence). The CDR3 is 17 residues long. Written as DNA, the CDR3 is TGTGCCACCAGCAGAGTACCCAGACAGGGATACCAAGAGACCCAGTACTTC. Amino acids: CATSRVPRQGYQETQYF.

This clone came up a few times. This chain joins TRBV7-2 and TRBJ1-6, with TRBD1 identical over 8 bases. The J segment lost 7 bases and the V segment lost 2 bases, leaving 16 bases of the junction unmatched. The germline CDR1 and CDR2 sequences are SGHTA and FQGNSA. This CDR3 region has 19 residues. CDR3 sequence: CASSLRTKGQDNRNSPLHF. CDR3 nucleotide sequence: TGTGCCAGCAGCTTACGAACAAAGGGACAGGACAACCGGAATTCACCCCTCCACTTT.

J is TRBJ2-2 and V is TRBV5-6, with 7 nucleotides matching TRBD1. The germline V gene has CDR1 SGHDT and CDR2 YYEEEE. The trim removed 4 bases at V and 5 bases at J, leaving 8 bases unmatched. The CDR3 covers 15 residues. The CDR3 here is CASSMTGLVTGELFF. CDR3 DNA sequence: TGTGCCAGCAGCATGACAGGGTTGGTGACCGGGGAGCTGTTTTTT.

The chain recombines TRBV9 with TRBJ1-1, with D uncertain. The CDR3 is made up of 12 amino acids. The germline V gene encodes CDR1 SGDLS and CDR2 YYNGEE. V lost 0 bases and J lost 5, with 5 bases in between. CDR3 in amino acids: CASSVVSTEAFF. The CDR3 coding sequence is TGTGCCAGCAGCGTAGTGAGTACTGAAGCTTTCTTT.

This chain links TRBV15 with TRBJ2-7, with 8 nucleotides matching TRBD2. This CDR3 has 16 amino acids. V dropped 0 bases and J dropped 5; count of bases not matched to a gene: 9. Germline V gene data show CDR1 as LNHNV and CDR2 as YYDKDF (reference sequence). CDR3: CATSRDRGLVIHEQYF. The CDR3 region has the DNA TGTGCCACCAGCAGAGATAGGGGACTAGTCATCCACGAGCAGTACTTC.

The gene calls are TRBV18 and TRBJ2-2; D is uncertain. Looked up from germline, CDR1 is KGHSH and CDR2 is LQKENI. The CDR3 spans 16 residues. The V end lost 1 base, the J end lost 5 bases, and 14 bases lay between the germline ends. In nucleotides, the CDR3 is TGTGCCAGCTCACCACGGCGCCAGGATCGTACCGGGGAGCTGTTTTTT. Its protein is CASSPRRQDRTGELFF.

The genes are TRBV6-1 and TRBJ2-1; a weak D match, TRBD2 (7 bases). The CDR3 runs 15 residues. Per germline, CDR1 MNHNS and CDR2 SASEGT. Between the trimmed V and J ends, which lost 10 bases and 1 base, there was a span of 17 bases. The CDR3 is CATTRGGSSYNEQFF. In nucleotides, the CDR3 is TGTGCCACCACGAGGGGGGGCAGTTCCTACAATGAGCAGTTCTTC.

The rearrangement joins TRBV6-5 to TRBJ2-7, with D perhaps TRBD1 (5 bases). Trimming shortened V by 5 bases and J by 2 bases, and 13 bases separated the two germline ends. There are 14 residues in the CDR3. Per germline, CDR1 MNHEY and CDR2 SVGAGI. The CDR3 region is CASSLPDSTYEQYF. The CDR3 DNA is TGTGCCAGCAGTCTACCAGACAGCACCTACGAGCAGTACTTC.

The chain carries TRBV7-3 and TRBJ1-1, with D maybe TRBD1 (6 bases). CDR3 length equals 14 residues. Germline V gene data show CDR1 as SGHTA and CDR2 as FQGTGA. Trimming left V 3 bases short and J 0 bases short, with 8 bases between. The CDR3, as DNA: TGTGCCAGCAGCTTTCAGGGGCTGAACACTGAAGCTTTCTTT. Amino acids: CASSFQGLNTEAFF. The variable domain in full, completed from reference TRBV7-3 and TRBJ1-1, reads GAGVSQTPSNKVTEKGKYVELRCDPISGHTALYWYRQSLGQGPEFLIYFQGTGAADDSGLPNDRFFAVRPEGSVSTLKIQRTERGDSAVYLCASSFQGLNTEAFFGQGTRLTVV.

The chain combines TRBV28 with TRBJ1-6; D gene unclear. Looked up from germline, CDR1 is MDHEN and CDR2 is SYDVKM. This CDR3 region has 11 residues. V dropped 6 bases and J dropped 7 bases, with 4 bases sitting between them. The CDR3 DNA follows: TGTGCCAGCAGGACAAATTCACCCCTCCACTTT. This encodes CASRTNSPLHF.

The chain links TRBV6-5 to TRBJ2-1; 9 bases agree with TRBD1. This CDR3 contains 14 residues. V lost 4 bases to trimming and J lost 8 bases; unmatched junction nucleotides: 6. The germline CDR1 and CDR2 sequences are MNHEY and SVGAGI. CDR3 residues: CASSSGQGFDEQFF. The CDR3 bases are TGTGCCAGCAGTTCAGGACAGGGGTTCGATGAGCAGTTCTTC.

The chain carries TRBV28 and TRBJ1-5; 7 nucleotides line up with TRBD1. CDR3 length: 19 amino acids. V was pared by 2 bases and J by 4 bases, with 17 bases of the junction left unmatched. Germline V CDR1 and CDR2: MDHEN, SYDVKM. The CDR3 sequence is CASSLGFVETGRRNQPQHF. CDR3 DNA: TGTGCCAGCAGTTTAGGGTTTGTCGAGACAGGGAGGCGGAATCAGCCCCAGCATTTT.

The chain recombines TRBV4-2 with TRBJ2-2, with a tentative D call TRBD1 (6 bases). This CDR3 comprises 15 residues. Germline V CDR1 and CDR2: LGHNA, YNFKEQ. V was pared by 1 base and J by 1 base, with 7 bases between. Here the CDR3 DNA reads TGTGCCAGCAGCCAAGGGACAGAGAACACCGGGGAGCTGTTTTTT. Translated, it gives CASSQGTENTGELFF.

There are a few counts of this clone. The chain carries TRBV30 and TRBJ1-5; tentative D call: TRBD1 (6 bases). The V end lost 1 base, the J end lost 3 bases, and 13 bases lay between the germline ends. The V gene's germline CDR1 is GTSNPN and CDR2 SVGIG (reference sequence). The length of the CDR3 is 15 residues. CDR3 coding DNA: TGTGCCTGGAGTGCAATGACAGGAATCAATCAGCCCCAGCATTTT. Protein: CAWSAMTGINQPQHF.

The chain couples TRBV18 to TRBJ1-5; D might be TRBD1 (6 bases). In germline, CDR1 is KGHSH, CDR2 LQKENI. The CDR3 runs 18 residues. The V and J ends lost 2 bases and 0 bases respectively, with 17 bases between them. The CDR3 DNA reads as TGTGCCAGCTCACCATGGGGGCAGGATGCTTATAGCAATCAGCCCCAGCATTTT. The encoded protein is CASSPWGQDAYSNQPQHF.

J is TRBJ1-1 and V is TRBV28; D is uncertain. Per germline, CDR1 MDHEN and CDR2 SYDVKM. Trimming removed 6 bases at V and 5 bases at J, with 16 bases between. The CDR3 extends over 14 amino acids. The CDR3 spells CASRISAGETEAFF. The CDR3 DNA reads as TGTGCCAGCAGAATATCCGCCGGGGAGACTGAAGCTTTCTTT. The full variable domain, rest sourced from reference TRBV28 and TRBJ1-1, is DVKVTQSSRYLVKRTGEKVFLECVQDMDHENMFWYRQDPGLGLRLIYFSYDVKMKEKGDIPEGYSVSREKKERFSLILESASTNQTSMYLCASRISAGETEAFFGQGTRLTVV.

With regard to this clone: Other DNA sequences in this sample translate to the same CDR3. The rearrangement uses TRBV5-6 and TRBJ1-1; D perhaps matches TRBD1 (5 bases). CDR1 is SGHDT and CDR2 is YYEEEE in the germline V gene. V was trimmed by 0 bases and J by 2 bases, leaving 11 bases between them. The CDR3 spans 15 residues. CDR3 sequence: CASSLVGGLNTEAFF. The DNA of the CDR3 is TGTGCCAGCAGCTTGGTGGGGGGACTTAACACTGAAGCTTTCTTT.

This chain joins TRBV9 and TRBJ2-5; 7 nucleotides agree with TRBD2. The CDR3 is made up of 15 amino acids. The V segment lost 3 bases and the J segment 5 bases; nucleotides outside the gene matches: 10. Germline CDR1 and CDR2: SGDLS and YYNGEE. CDR3 amino acids: CASSALGRGRETQYF. Here the CDR3 DNA reads TGTGCCAGCAGCGCTTTGGGGAGGGGCCGGGAGACCCAGTACTTC.

CDR3 residues: CSVGTGGVDTIYF. In DNA form, the CDR3 reads TGCAGCGTTGGGACAGGGGGAGTAGACACCATATATTTT. The rearrangement links TRBV29-1 to TRBJ1-3; 10 bases line up with TRBD1. Trimming took 4 bases from V and 8 from J; bases not matched to a gene: 5. The CDR3 is 13 residues long. Germline loops: CDR1 SQVTM, CDR2 ANQGSEA.

The rearrangement links TRBV6-1 to TRBJ1-2, with 8 bases identical to TRBD1. The J segment lost 3 bases and the V segment lost 8 bases, leaving 8 bases of the junction unmatched. Per the germline V gene, CDR1 is MNHNS and CDR2 is SASEGT. The CDR3 is 14 amino acids. The CDR3 DNA follows: TGTGCCAGCGGAAGTCTGACAGGGGACTATGGCTACACCTTC. This translates into CASGSLTGDYGYTF.

The chain employs TRBV5-1 and TRBJ2-5; D gene unclear. Germline CDR1 reads SGHRS; CDR2 reads YFSETQ. The ends were cut back, 3 bases at V and 2 bases at J, with 8 bases in the middle. The CDR3 runs to 13 residues. The CDR3 spells CASSSWAQETQYF. In DNA form, the CDR3 reads TGCGCCAGCAGCTCTTGGGCACAAGAGACCCAGTACTTC.